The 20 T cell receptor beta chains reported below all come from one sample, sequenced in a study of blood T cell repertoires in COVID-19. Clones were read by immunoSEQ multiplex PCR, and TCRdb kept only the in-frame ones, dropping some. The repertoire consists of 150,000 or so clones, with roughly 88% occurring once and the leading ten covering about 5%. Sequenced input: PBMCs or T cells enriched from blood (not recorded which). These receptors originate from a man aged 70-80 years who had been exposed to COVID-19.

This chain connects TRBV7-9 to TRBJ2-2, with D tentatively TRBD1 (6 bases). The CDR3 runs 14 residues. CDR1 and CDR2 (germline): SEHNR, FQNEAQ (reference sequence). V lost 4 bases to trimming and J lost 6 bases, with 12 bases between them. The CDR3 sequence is CASSSQGKAGELFF. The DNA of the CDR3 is TGTGCCAGCAGCTCACAGGGAAAGGCCGGGGAGCTGTTTTTT.

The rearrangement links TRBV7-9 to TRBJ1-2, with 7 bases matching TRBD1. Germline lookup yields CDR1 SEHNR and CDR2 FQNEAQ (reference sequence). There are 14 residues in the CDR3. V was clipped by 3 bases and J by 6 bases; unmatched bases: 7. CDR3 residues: CASSFLRGWDGYTF. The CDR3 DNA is TGTGCCAGCAGCTTTCTCAGGGGGTGGGATGGCTACACCTTC.

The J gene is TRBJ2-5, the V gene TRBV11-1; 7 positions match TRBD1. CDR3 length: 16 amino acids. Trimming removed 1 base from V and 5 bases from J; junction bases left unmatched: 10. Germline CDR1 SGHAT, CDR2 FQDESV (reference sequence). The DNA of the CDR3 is TGTGCCAGCAGCTTAGGACAGGGTGGGCCAGGCGAGACCCAGTACTTC. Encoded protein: CASSLGQGGPGETQYF.

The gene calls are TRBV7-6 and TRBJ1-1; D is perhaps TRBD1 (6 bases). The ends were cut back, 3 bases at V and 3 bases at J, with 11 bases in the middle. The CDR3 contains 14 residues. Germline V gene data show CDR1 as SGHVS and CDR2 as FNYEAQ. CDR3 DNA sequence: TGTGCCAGCAGCTTCGCTGCAGGGGACACTGAAGCTTTCTTT. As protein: CASSFAAGDTEAFF.

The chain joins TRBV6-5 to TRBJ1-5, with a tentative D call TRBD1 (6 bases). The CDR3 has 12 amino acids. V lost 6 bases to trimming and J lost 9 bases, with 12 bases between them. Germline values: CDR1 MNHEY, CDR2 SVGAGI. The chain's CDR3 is CASSGDIRPQHF. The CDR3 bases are TGTGCCAGCAGCGGGGACATACGGCCCCAGCATTTT.

CDR3 nucleotide sequence: TGCAGTGCCACTCCGGGCTACACCTTC. Translating gives CSATPGYTF. The rearrangement uses TRBV20-1 and TRBJ1-2; the D is unclear. CDR1 DFQATT and CDR2 SNEGSKA come from the germline V gene (reference sequence). This CDR3 is 9 amino acids long. V was cut by 6 bases and J by 8 bases, with 7 bases left in between.

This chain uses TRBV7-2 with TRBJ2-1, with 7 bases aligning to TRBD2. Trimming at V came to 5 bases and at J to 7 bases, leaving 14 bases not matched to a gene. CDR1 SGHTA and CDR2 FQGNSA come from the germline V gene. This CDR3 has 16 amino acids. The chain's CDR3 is CASSALGLVSSNEQFF. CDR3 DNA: TGTGCCAGCAGCGCACTTGGACTAGTTAGTTCGAATGAGCAGTTCTTC.

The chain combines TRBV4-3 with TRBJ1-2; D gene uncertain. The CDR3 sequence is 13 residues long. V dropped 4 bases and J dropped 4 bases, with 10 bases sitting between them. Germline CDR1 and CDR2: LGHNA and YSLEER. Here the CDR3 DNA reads TGCGCCAGCAGCCCCAGAAGACTCTATGGCTACACCTTC. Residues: CASSPRRLYGYTF.

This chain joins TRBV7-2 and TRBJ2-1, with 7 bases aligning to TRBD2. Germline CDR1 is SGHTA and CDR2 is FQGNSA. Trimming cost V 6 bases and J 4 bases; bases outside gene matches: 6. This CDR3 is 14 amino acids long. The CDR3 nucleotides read TGTGCCAGCAGTGAGCGGGGTCCGTACAATGAGCAGTTCTTC. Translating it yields CASSERGPYNEQFF.

The chain's CDR3 is CASSLSGGPYGYTF. The CDR3, as DNA: TGTGCCAGCAGCTTAAGCGGGGGTCCATATGGCTACACCTTC. This chain connects TRBV7-2 to TRBJ1-2, with D possibly being TRBD1 (5 bases). The CDR3 is 14 residues long. V lost 2 bases, J lost 5 bases, and 12 bases lay in between. Germline-derived CDR1 and CDR2 are SGHTA and FQGNSA.

CDR3 DNA sequence: TGCAGTGCTAGTTATCGCGGGACCTACGAGCAGTACTTC. It codes for CSASYRGTYEQYF. This rearrangement joins TRBV20-1 to TRBJ2-7; a possible D gene is TRBD2 (6 bases). This CDR3 is 13 amino acids long. V lost 3 bases to trimming and J lost 2 bases, with 11 bases between them. The germline V gene encodes CDR1 DFQATT and CDR2 SNEGSKA (reference sequence).

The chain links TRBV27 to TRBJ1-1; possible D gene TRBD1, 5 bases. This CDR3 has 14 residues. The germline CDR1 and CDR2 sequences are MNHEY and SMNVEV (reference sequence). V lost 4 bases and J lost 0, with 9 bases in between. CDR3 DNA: TGTGCCAGCAGTTCTGGGGCGGTGAACACTGAAGCTTTCTTT. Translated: CASSSGAVNTEAFF.

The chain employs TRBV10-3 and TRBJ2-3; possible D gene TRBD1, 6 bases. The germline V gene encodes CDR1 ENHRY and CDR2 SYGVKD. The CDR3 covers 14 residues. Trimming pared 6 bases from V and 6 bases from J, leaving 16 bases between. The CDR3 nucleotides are TGTGCCATCAGGTGGGGGCCCCAGGGGGATACGCAGTATTTT. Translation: CAIRWGPQGDTQYF.

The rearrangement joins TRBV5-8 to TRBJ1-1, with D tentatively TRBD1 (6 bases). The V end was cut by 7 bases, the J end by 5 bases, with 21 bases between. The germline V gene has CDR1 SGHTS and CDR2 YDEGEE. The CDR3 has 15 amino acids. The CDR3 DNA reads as TGTGCCAGCGTCCTGGTCGGGGGGCGCGGGACTGAAGCTTTCTTT. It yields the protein CASVLVGGRGTEAFF.

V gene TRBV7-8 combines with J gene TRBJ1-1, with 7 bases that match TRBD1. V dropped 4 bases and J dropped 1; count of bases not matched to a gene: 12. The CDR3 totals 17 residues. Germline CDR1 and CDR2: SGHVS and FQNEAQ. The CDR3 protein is CASSSRATGTANTEAFF. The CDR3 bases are TGTGCCAGCAGCTCTAGGGCAACCGGGACAGCGAACACTGAAGCTTTCTTT. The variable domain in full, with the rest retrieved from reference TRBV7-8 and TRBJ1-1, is GAGVSQSPRYKVAKRGQDVALRCDPISGHVSLFWYQQALGQGPEFLTYFQNEAQLDKSGLPSDRFFAERPEGSVSTLKIQRTQQEDSAVYLCASSSRATGTANTEAFFGQGTRLTVV.

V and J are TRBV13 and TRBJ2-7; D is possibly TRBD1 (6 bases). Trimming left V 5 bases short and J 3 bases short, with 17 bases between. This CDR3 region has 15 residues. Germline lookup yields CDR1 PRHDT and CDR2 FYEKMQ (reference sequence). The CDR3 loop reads CASSPWGSRGYEQYF. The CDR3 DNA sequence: TGTGCCAGCAGCCCCTGGGGTAGCAGGGGCTACGAGCAGTACTTC.

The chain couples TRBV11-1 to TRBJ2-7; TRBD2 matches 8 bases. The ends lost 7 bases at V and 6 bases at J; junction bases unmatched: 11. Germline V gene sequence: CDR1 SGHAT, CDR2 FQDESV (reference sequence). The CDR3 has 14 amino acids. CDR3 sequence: CASTLSGGATEQYF. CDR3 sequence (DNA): TGTGCCAGCACCCTATCGGGGGGGGCCACCGAGCAGTACTTC.

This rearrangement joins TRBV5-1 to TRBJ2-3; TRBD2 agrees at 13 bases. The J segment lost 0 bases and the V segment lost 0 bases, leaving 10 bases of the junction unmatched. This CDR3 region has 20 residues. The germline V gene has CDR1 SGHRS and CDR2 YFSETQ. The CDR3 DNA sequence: TGCGCCAGCAGCTTGGGACTAGCGGGAGGCCCCCAAGATAGCACAGATACGCAGTATTTT. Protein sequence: CASSLGLAGGPQDSTDTQYF.

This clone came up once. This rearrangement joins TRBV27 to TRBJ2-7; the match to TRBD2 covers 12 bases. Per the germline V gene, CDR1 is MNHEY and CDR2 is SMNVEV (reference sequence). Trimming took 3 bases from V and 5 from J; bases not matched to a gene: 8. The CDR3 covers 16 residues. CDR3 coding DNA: TGTGCCAGCAGTTTGCCCCTGACTAGCGGGAGAAACGAGCAGTACTTC. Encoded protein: CASSLPLTSGRNEQYF.

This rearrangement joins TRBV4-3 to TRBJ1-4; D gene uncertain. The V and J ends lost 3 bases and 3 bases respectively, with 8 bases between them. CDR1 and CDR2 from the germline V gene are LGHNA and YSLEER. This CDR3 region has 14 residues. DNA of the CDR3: TGCGCCAGCAGCCATCGGGGTTCTAATGAAAAACTGTTTTTT. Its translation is CASSHRGSNEKLFF.